This T cell receptor beta chain was retrieved from a study of blood T cell repertoires in COVID-19. The assay was immunoSEQ multiplex PCR, and TCRdb's table has in-frame clones only and misses some. The table has about 270,000 clones, approximately 83% seen once. Germline CDR1 KGHSH, CDR2 LQKENI. With 3 bases clipped from V and 8 bases from J, the junction kept 7 bases outside the gene matches. This CDR3 comprises 14 residues. This chain links TRBV18 with TRBJ2-1, with 7 bases matching TRBD1. This TCR was sampled from a woman in her seventies with acute or convalescent COVID-19. The sample was peripheral blood. CDR3 nucleotide sequence: TGTGCCAGCTCACCCCAGACAGGGATGGATGAGCAGTTCTTC. Its translation: CASSPQTGMDEQFF.